This TCR beta chain was retrieved from a study of blood T cell repertoires in COVID-19 (dated by TCRdb to 2019 to 2021). Concerning the study at large: The collaborator samples originated in the United States, Italy and Spain and spanned the acute and convalescent phases of COVID-19. The material from the prospective study consisted of cDNA or gDNA derived from T cells, B-cell-depleted T cells, or PBMCs. The dataset comprised deeply sampled blood TCRbeta repertoires from subjects exposed to, actively infected with, or recovered from COVID-19. The repertoires were released in a freely available public database intended as a resource for research on the immune response to SARS-CoV-2. The samples were drawn from two sources: the first 160 participants of the ongoing ImmuneRACE study, and 950 to 1,500 subjects contributed by 6 global collaborators. A de-identified subject ID, COVID-19 status, age in years and sex were almost always included in the sample metadata. Where HLA class I and class II types were available, the types were taken from metadata supplied by the sample provider, not from assay-based typing.

The paper's findings and limits, for the study overall: Clinical and demographic metadata were provided uncurated, with the amount varying by source and participant.

TCRbeta CDR3 regions were amplified from genomic DNA using the immunoSEQ Assay, a bias-controlled multiplex PCR. Per the original workflow: The number of nucleated cells in each sample was estimated by amplification of reference gene primers within the assay. Sequence reads were collapsed and filtered to measure the absolute abundance of every unique TCRbeta CDR3 rearrangement. For each sample, productive Simpson clonality was calculated as the square root of Simpson's diversity index over productive rearrangements. Not all clones reach the TCRdb copy of this immuneACCESS table, which keeps in-frame sequences only. Checked studies attribute under half of the gap to unresolved V genes and leave the rest unexplained. D and trimming were read from the DNA, whereas the V and J calls and clone size are those reported in that table. This sample holds roughly 230,000 clones; roughly 81% were observed only once. The biggest ten clones account for around 0.98% of the sample.

Trimming costs V 4 bases and J 7 bases, and their ends lie 13 bases apart. Its CDR3 holds 13 amino acids, cysteine through phenylalanine. Only the CDR3 part of the read is kept: 39 bases, read in frame from the first base. Taken from the germline V gene, the CDR1 and CDR2 loops are SGHDN and FVKESK. Whole blood was collected in K2EDTA tubes by collaborating institutions according to the institutions' own protocols. For TCRbeta analysis, collaborators shipped samples in one of three forms: frozen whole blood, isolated PBMCs, or DNA extracted from either of those sample types. This clone has only a few counts. Its cognate antigen has yet to be identified. Base qualities are not recorded, but no much larger clone differs from it by a single base.

The specimen sequenced was peripheral blood. This TCR was recovered from a man in his forties with acute or convalescent COVID-19. The rearranged segments are TRBV14 and TRBJ1-2; the D gene lacks a confident call. CDR3 reads: CASSLKGGSGYTF. The DNA sequence follows: TGTGCCAGCAGCCTTAAGGGAGGGAGTGGCTACACCTTC. The variable domain in full, with residues beyond the CDR3 obtained from the reference TRBV14 and TRBJ1-2 genes, is EAGVTQFPSHSVIEKGQTVTLRCDPISGHDNLYWYRRVMGKEIKFLLHFVKESKQDESGMPNNRFLAERTGGTYSTLKVQPAELEDSGVYFCASSLKGGSGYTFGSGTRLTVV.